A selection of T cell receptor beta chains follows, all from one sample in a study of T cells in Graves' hyperthyroidism and ophthalmopathy. TCRdb processed the multiplex PCR reads anew with MiXCR; each CDR3 protein has one entry. The repertoire holds about 600,000 distinct CDR3 sequences, with approximately 15% as singletons. Material for sequencing was blood. These receptors were taken from a middle-aged woman with Graves' ophthalmopathy. Each CDR3 is given with its conserved first and last residue. Fields, in order: CDR3 length, J gene, V gene, CDR3 protein.

14	TRBJ1-5	TRBV28	CASSFSAGSQPQHF
13	TRBJ1-2	TRBV13	CASSLTGLYGYTF
12	TRBJ1-1	TRBV7-2	CASSIRQAEAFF
12	TRBJ2-7	TRBV6-1	CASTGAFREQYF
15	TRBJ2-3	TRBV20-1	CSAPSRLADTDTQYF
18	TRBJ2-3	TRBV12-3/TRBV12-4	CASSRSIWATSRADTQYF
14	TRBJ1-5	TRBV20-1	CSAPQGAPDQPQHF
18	TRBJ1-6	TRBV11-2	CASSPRTGAITYGSPLHF
12	TRBJ1-1	TRBV18	CASSPPQGAAFF
16	TRBJ2-5	TRBV6-1	CASSPSYSRGQETQYF
13	TRBJ1-6	TRBV12-3/TRBV12-4	CASSLGQNSPLHF
15	TRBJ2-7	TRBV11-2	CASSPQGTGSYEQYF
16	TRBJ2-2	TRBV7-9	CASSPRGGTNTGELFF
13	TRBJ2-7	TRBV28	CASRRDRGHEQYF
14	TRBJ1-2	TRBV6-1	CASSQQGVNYGYTF
14	TRBJ2-2	TRBV12-3/TRBV12-4	CATRTGRGTGELFF
13	TRBJ1-2	TRBV11-1	CASSLRGQPGYTF
15	TRBJ1-5	TRBV12-3/TRBV12-4	CASSLQGGVNQPQHF
14	TRBJ1-2	TRBV27	CASSPGTGAYGYTF
15	TRBJ2-1	TRBV5-1	CASSSSGTGMSEQFF
14	TRBJ1-1	TRBV20-1	CSASGRAQNTEAFF
15	TRBJ2-7	TRBV7-9	CASSLPGQGAYEQYF
15	TRBJ1-5	TRBV6-1	CASSEVGFSNQPQHF
14	TRBJ2-5	TRBV2	CASRGQLEGETQYF
15	TRBJ1-4	TRBV4-1	CASSLTIATNEKLVF
14	TRBJ2-1	TRBV20-1	CSARPSFTYNEQFF
15	TRBJ1-4	TRBV12-3/TRBV12-4	CASSPGQVFGEKLFF
14	TRBJ2-3	TRBV4-1	CASKTREGTDTQYF
14	TRBJ2-1	TRBV20-1	CSAPPSGGADEQFF
12	TRBJ1-1	TRBV5-4	CASSLRDRGAFF
16	TRBJ2-7	TRBV11-2	CASSSIAGGPVHEQYF
13	TRBJ2-3	TRBV28	CASSLPETDTQYF
13	TRBJ1-6	TRBV12-3/TRBV12-4	CASSWTGNSPLHF
14	TRBJ1-1	TRBV19	CASRRDRAQTEAFF
15	TRBJ2-1	TRBV6-1	CASTLTSGSGFEQFF
16	TRBJ2-3	TRBV27	CASSYTPGQRSNTQYF
12	TRBJ2-1	TRBV20-1	CSARMAYNEQFF
12	TRBJ1-2	TRBV20-1	CSAPSGNYGYAF
11	TRBJ2-1	TRBV2	CASSVAVEQFF
15	TRBJ2-2	TRBV5-1	CASSFGPAFAGELFF
16	TRBJ1-6	TRBV6-5	CASSYSRTGVDSPLHF
13	TRBJ1-2	TRBV28	CASRHLKGWGYTF